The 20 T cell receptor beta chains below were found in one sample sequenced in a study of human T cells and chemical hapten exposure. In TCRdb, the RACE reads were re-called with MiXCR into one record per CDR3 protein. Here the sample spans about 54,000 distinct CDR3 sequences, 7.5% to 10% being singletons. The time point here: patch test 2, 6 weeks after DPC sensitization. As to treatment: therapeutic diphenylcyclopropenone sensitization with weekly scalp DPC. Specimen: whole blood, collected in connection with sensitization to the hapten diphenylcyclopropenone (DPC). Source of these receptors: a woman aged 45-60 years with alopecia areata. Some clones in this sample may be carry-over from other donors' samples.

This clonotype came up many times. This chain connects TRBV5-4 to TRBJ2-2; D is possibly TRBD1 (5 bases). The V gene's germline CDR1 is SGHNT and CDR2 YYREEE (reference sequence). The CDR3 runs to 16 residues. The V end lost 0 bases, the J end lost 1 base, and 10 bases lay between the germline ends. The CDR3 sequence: CASSLAPQGNTGELFF. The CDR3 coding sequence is TGTGCCAGCAGCTTGGCGCCGCAGGGGAACACCGGGGAGCTGTTTTTT.

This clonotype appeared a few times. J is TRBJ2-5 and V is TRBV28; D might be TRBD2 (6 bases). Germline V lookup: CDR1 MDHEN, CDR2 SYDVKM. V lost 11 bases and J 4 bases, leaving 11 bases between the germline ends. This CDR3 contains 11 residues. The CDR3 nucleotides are TGTGCCTGGGGAGGCAGAGAGACCCAGTACTTC. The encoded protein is CAWGGRETQYF.

CDR3 sequence reads: CASSLGDRAYYEQYF. The CDR3 region has the DNA TGTGCCAGCAGCTTAGGGGACAGGGCGTACTACGAGCAGTACTTC. The chain couples TRBV7-8 to TRBJ2-7; 9 positions match TRBD1. The V gene's germline CDR1 is SGHVS and CDR2 FQNEAQ. The CDR3 covers 15 residues. Trimming took 1 base from V and 3 from J; bases not matched to a gene: 4.

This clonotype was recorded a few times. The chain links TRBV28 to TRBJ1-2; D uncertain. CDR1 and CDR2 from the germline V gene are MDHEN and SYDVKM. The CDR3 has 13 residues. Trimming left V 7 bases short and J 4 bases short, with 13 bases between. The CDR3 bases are TGTGCCAGCATCCCCGGCGGAACCTATGGCTACACCTTC. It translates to CASIPGGTYGYTF.

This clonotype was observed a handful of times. CDR3 nucleotide sequence: TGTGCCAGTCGATGGGGAGGGGCTAGGGATGAGCAGTTCTTC. Residues: CASRWGGARDEQFF. The chain recombines TRBV19 with TRBJ2-1; TRBD2 agrees at 7 bases. The CDR3 has 14 residues. Trimming cost V 8 bases and J 8 bases; bases outside gene matches: 12. CDR1 and CDR2 (germline): LNHDA, SQIVND (reference sequence).

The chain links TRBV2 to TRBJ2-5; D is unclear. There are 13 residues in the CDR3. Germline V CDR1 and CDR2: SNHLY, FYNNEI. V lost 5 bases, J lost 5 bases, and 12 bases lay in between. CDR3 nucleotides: TGTGCCAGCAGTTACGGACCCAAGGAGACCCAGTACTTC. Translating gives CASSYGPKETQYF.

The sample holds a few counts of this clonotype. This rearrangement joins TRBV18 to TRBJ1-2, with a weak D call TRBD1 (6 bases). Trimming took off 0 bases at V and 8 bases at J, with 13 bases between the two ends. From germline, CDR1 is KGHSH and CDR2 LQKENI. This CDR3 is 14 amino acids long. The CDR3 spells CASSPPGHGGGYTF. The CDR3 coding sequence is TGTGCCAGCTCACCACCGGGACATGGAGGAGGCTACACCTTC.

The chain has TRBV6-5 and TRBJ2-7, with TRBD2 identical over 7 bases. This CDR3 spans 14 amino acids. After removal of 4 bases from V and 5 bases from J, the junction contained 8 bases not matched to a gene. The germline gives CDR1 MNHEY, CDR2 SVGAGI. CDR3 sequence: CASSSTRESDEQYF. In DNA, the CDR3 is TGTGCCAGCAGTTCGACGCGGGAGAGCGACGAGCAGTACTTC.

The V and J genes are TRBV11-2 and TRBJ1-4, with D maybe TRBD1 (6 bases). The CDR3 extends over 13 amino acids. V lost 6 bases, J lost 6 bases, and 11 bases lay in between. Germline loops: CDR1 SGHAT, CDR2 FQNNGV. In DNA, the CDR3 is TGTGCCAGCAGGGCCCCAGGGGATGAAAAACTGTTTTTT. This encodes CASRAPGDEKLFF.

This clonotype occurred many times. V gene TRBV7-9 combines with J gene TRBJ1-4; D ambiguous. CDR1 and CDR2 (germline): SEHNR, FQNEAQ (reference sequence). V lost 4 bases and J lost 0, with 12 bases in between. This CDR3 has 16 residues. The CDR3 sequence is CASSSLTESTNEKLFF. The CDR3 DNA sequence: TGTGCCAGCAGCTCTCTGACCGAATCAACTAATGAAAAACTGTTTTTT.

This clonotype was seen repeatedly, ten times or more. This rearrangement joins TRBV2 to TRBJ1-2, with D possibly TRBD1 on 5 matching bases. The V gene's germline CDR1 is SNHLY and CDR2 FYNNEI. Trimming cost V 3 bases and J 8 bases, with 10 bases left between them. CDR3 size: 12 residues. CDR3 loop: CASSDRAGGYTF. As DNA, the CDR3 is TGTGCCAGCAGTGATAGGGCAGGGGGCTACACCTTC.

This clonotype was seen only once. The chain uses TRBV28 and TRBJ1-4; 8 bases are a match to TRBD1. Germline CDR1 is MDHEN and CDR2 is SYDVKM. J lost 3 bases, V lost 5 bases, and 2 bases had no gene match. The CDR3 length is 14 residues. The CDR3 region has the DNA TGTGCCAGCAGTATGGGACAGGCTAATGAAAAACTGTTTTTT. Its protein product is CASSMGQANEKLFF.

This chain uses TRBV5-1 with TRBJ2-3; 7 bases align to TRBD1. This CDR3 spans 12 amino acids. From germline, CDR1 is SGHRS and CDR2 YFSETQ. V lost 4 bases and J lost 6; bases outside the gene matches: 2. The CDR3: CASSPGQDTQYF. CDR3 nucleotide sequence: TGCGCCAGCAGCCCGGGACAGGATACGCAGTATTTT.

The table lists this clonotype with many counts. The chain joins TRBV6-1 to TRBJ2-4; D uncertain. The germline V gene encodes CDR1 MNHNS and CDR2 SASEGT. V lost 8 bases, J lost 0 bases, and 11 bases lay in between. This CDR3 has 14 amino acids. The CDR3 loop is CASREGIAKNIQYF. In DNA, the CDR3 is TGTGCCAGCCGAGAAGGGATAGCCAAAAACATTCAGTACTTC.

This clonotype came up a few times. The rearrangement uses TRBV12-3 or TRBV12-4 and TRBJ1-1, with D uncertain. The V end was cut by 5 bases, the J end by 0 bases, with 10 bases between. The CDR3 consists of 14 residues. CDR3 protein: CASSLTPMNTEAFF. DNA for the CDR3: TGTGCCAGCAGTCTCACACCTATGAACACTGAAGCTTTCTTT.

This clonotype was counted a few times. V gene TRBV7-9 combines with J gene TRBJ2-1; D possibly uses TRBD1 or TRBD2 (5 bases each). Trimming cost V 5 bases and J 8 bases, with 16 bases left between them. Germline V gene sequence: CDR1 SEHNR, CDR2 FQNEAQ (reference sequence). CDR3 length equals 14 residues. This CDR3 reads CASSRRDLSYEQFF. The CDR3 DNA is TGTGCCAGCAGCCGCCGGGACCTGAGCTATGAGCAGTTCTTC.

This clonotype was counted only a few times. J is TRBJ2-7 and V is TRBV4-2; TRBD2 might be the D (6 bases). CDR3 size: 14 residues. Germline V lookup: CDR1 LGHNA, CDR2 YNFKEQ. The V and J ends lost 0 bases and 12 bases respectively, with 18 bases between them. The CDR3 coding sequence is TGTGCCAGCAGCCAAGATGAGATAAGCGGGCCCGTGTACTTC. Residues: CASSQDEISGPVYF.

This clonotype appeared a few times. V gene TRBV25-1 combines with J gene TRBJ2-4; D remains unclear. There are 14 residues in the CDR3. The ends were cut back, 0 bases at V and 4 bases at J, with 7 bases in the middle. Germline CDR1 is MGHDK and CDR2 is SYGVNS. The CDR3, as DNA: TGTGCCAGCAGTGAATATGGGCAGAAAAACATTCAGTACTTC. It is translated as CASSEYGQKNIQYF.

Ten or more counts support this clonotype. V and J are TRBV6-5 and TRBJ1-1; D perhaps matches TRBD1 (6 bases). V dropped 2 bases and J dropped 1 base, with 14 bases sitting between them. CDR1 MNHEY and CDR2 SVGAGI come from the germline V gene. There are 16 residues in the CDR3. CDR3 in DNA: TGTGCCAGCAGTTACAGGAGGGGGAGCGCGAACACTGAAGCTTTCTTT. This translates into CASSYRRGSANTEAFF.

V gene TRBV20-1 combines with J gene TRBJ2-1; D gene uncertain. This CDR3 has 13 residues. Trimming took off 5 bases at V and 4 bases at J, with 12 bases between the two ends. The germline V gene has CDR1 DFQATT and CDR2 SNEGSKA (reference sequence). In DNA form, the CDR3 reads TGCAGTGCTGGGGTAGGACCTTACAATGAGCAGTTCTTC. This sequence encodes CSAGVGPYNEQFF.